This TCR beta chain derives from a study of blood T cell repertoires in COVID-19. Background on the study: PBMCs, B-cell-depleted T cells, or T cells were the source of the cDNA or gDNA that made up the material.

TCRdb's table, derived via immunoSEQ multiplex PCR, lists solely in-frame clones and lacks some. There are fewer than 400,000 clones in the sample; about nine tenths occur only once, and approximately 9% lies in the top ten. Participant-reported clinical history was the basis for cohort assignment. The CDR3 spans 15 residues. Looked up from germline, CDR1 is MNHEY and CDR2 is SVGAGI. With 6 bases removed from V and 4 bases from J, the gap between germline ends came to 18 bases. This clonotype was obtained from a woman between 18 and 29 years old who had recovered from COVID-19. The specimen was PBMCs or T cells enriched from blood (not recorded which). This sequence joins TRBV6-5 and TRBJ2-5, with D perhaps TRBD2 (6 bases). CDR3 region: CASSATGVSGETQYF. For the CDR3, the DNA is TGTGCCAGCAGCGCCACGGGGGTTTCCGGAGAGACCCAGTACTTC.